This T cell receptor beta chain is from a study of patients and donors after allogeneic stem cell transplantation. TCRdb reprocessed the RT-PCR reads via MiXCR and lists one record per CDR3 protein. The data contain roughly 200,000 distinct CDR3 sequences, 41% of them singletons. The V and J ends lost 7 bases and 5 bases respectively, with 14 bases between them. The germline CDR1 and CDR2 sequences are SGHTA and FQGTGA. The CDR3 contains 14 residues. This chain connects TRBV7-3 to TRBJ2-2; possibly TRBD2 for D (5 bases). The sample taken for sequencing was blood, either unsorted or a sorted T cell fraction (not recorded which). This TCR was sampled from a human donor who was either an allogeneic HSCT recipient or a stem cell or donor lymphocyte infusion donor (not recorded which). It is not recorded whose cells these are; they may come from a transplant donor. The CDR3, as DNA: TGTGCCAGCACTCTCGTACCGGGGACCGGGGAGCTGTTTTTT. Its protein is CASTLVPGTGELFF.